This passage covers 2 T cell receptor beta chains from one sample sequenced in a study of cytomegalovirus exposure and HLA in healthy donors. Method: immunoSEQ multiplex PCR; TCRdb's copy keeps in-frame clones and lacks some. The repertoire holds 65,000 or so clones, with 92% as singletons. The sequencing sample was made of PBMCs. The source of these receptors is a woman aged 18-29 years in good health and CMV-seronegative.

In this sample, this clone turned up a few times. The V gene is TRBV6-5, the J gene TRBJ2-7, with D perhaps TRBD2 (5 bases). The germline V gene encodes CDR1 MNHEY and CDR2 SVGAGI. The CDR3 contains 15 residues. Trimming left V 2 bases short and J 3 bases short, with 14 bases between. CDR3 loop: CASSYGSQGYYEQYF. CDR3 DNA: TGTGCCAGCAGTTACGGGAGCCAAGGCTACTACGAGCAGTACTTC.

The chain combines TRBV30 with TRBJ1-5; 7 bases align to TRBD1. There are 13 residues in the CDR3. The germline CDR1 and CDR2 sequences are GTSNPN and SVGIG (reference sequence). V lost 2 bases, J lost 8 bases, and 6 bases stayed unmatched. The CDR3 spells CAWSLQGSEPQHF. CDR3 nucleotides: TGTGCCTGGAGTTTACAGGGGTCCGAGCCCCAGCATTTT. The full variable domain, its missing parts supplied by reference TRBV30 and TRBJ1-5, is SQTIHQWPATLVQPVGSPLSLECTVEGTSNPNLYWYRQAAGRGLQLLFYSVGIGQISSEVPQNLSASRPQDRQFILSSKKLLLSDSGFYLCAWSLQGSEPQHFGDGTRLSIL.